The 18 T cell receptor beta chains listed next were all sequenced from one sample in a study of cytomegalovirus exposure and HLA in healthy donors (dated by TCRdb to the late 2010s). Libraries were made using the immunoSEQ multiplex PCR assay. A mixture of 60 forward primers for TCR Vbeta segments and 13 reverse primers for TCR Jbeta segments was used in the multiplex PCR. The table comes from immuneACCESS by way of TCRdb, which keeps in-frame sequences with V and J called. Part of the clones is missing from these tables; in studies checked, under half for an unresolved V gene and the rest for unknown reasons. Here the sample has roughly 180,000 clones; 60% to 80% occur a single time. The leading ten clones occupy around an eighth of the sample. Sequencing was carried out using PBMCs. The receptor set was obtained from a man aged 45-60 years in good health and CMV-seropositive.

The V and J genes are TRBV5-8 and TRBJ1-3; D may be TRBD1 (6 bases). CDR1 and CDR2 from the germline V gene are SGHTS and YDEGEE. The V end was cut by 0 bases, the J end by 2 bases, with 12 bases between. The CDR3 length is 16 residues. The CDR3 spells CASSLAGRGPGNTIYF. The CDR3 region has the DNA TGTGCCAGCAGCTTGGCCGGCAGGGGTCCTGGAAACACCATATATTTT.

This clone has more than one count but fewer than ten. This chain connects TRBV5-1 to TRBJ2-7; 9 bases align to TRBD1. The germline V gene encodes CDR1 SGHRS and CDR2 YFSETQ. Germline trimming cut 4 bases from V and 6 bases from J; bases unmatched to any gene: 8. The CDR3 extends over 14 amino acids. CDR3 amino acids: CASSQDRGDGEQYF. The CDR3 coding sequence is TGCGCCAGCAGCCAGGACAGGGGTGACGGCGAGCAGTACTTC.

The chain employs TRBV9 and TRBJ2-1; 7 bases are a match to TRBD1. With V trimmed by 3 bases and J by 10 bases, 7 bases remained unmatched. The CDR3 runs 13 residues. CDR1 and CDR2 from the germline V gene are SGDLS and YYNGEE. CDR3 DNA sequence: TGTGCCAGCAGCGGCATGACAGGGATCGAGCAGTTCTTC. This encodes CASSGMTGIEQFF.

The chain couples TRBV27 to TRBJ1-5; 8 nucleotides agree with TRBD1. The V gene end was trimmed by 6 bases and the J gene end by 5 bases; junction bases not matched to a gene: 6. CDR3 length equals 14 residues. Looked up from germline, CDR1 is MNHEY and CDR2 is SMNVEV (reference sequence). CDR3 nucleotides: TGTGCCAGCAGACCGGACAGGGCGGATCAGCCCCAGCATTTT. Translation: CASRPDRADQPQHF.

The genes are TRBV27 and TRBJ1-4; 8 bases are shared with TRBD1. The CDR3 has 17 amino acids. CDR1 is MNHEY, CDR2 SMNVEV, per germline (reference sequence). Trimming at V came to 0 bases and at J to 3 bases, leaving 6 bases not matched to a gene. The CDR3 nucleotides read TGTGCCAGCAGTTTATCGCCCGGACAGGGCCCTAATGAAAAACTGTTTTTT. It codes for CASSLSPGQGPNEKLFF.

The V and J genes are TRBV29-1 and TRBJ2-7; 9 nucleotides match TRBD1. The CDR3 has 12 amino acids. Germline lookup yields CDR1 SQVTM and CDR2 ANQGSEA. Losses at the gene ends were 6 bases for V and 3 bases for J; bases not matched to a gene: 3. The CDR3 loop is CSVQGADYEQYV. DNA for the CDR3: TGCAGCGTACAGGGGGCGGACTACGAGCAGTACGTC.

CDR3 residues: CASSLVGGVDTQYF. The CDR3 bases are TGCGCCAGCAGCTTGGTCGGTGGTGTAGATACGCAGTATTTT. The chain combines TRBV5-1 with TRBJ2-3; D is undetermined. The germline V and J ends were trimmed by 0 bases and 5 bases, with 10 bases remaining between them. The CDR3 length is 14 residues. Per germline, CDR1 SGHRS and CDR2 YFSETQ.

This clone has a handful of counts. Since a far larger clone is one base different, this is likely a read error. Other DNA sequences in the same sample also yield this CDR3. The chain employs TRBV7-9 and TRBJ1-2, with D unresolved. The V gene's germline CDR1 is SEHNR and CDR2 FQNEAQ (reference sequence). The ends were cut back, 1 base at V and 8 bases at J, with 14 bases in the middle. This CDR3 spans 14 amino acids. In DNA, the CDR3 is TGTGCCAGCAGCTTAGAGGGAGAGGTCTGGGGCTACACCTTC. It yields the protein CASSLEGEVWGYTF.

The chain uses TRBV18 and TRBJ2-7, with TRBD1 as a possible D gene (6 bases). Trimming left V 2 bases short and J 5 bases short, with 16 bases between. The CDR3 spans 15 residues. Germline assignment: CDR1 KGHSH and CDR2 LQKENI. The CDR3 region is CASSPLNRGLHEQYF. The CDR3 bases are TGTGCCAGCTCACCATTGAATAGGGGGTTGCACGAGCAGTACTTC.

The rearrangement joins TRBV7-2 to TRBJ2-7; 8 nucleotides align to TRBD2. CDR3 length: 18 amino acids. V lost 4 bases to trimming and J lost 3 bases; unmatched junction nucleotides: 17. Germline values: CDR1 SGHTA, CDR2 FQGNSA. CDR3 amino acids: CASSYARGGSRTFYEQYF. For the CDR3, the DNA is TGTGCCAGCAGCTACGCCCGGGGGGGGAGCCGAACCTTCTACGAGCAGTACTTC.

The chain combines TRBV19 with TRBJ1-2; no clear D. The V end was cut by 10 bases, the J end by 0 bases, with 12 bases between. The germline gives CDR1 LNHDA, CDR2 SQIVND (reference sequence). The CDR3 is 13 amino acids. CDR3 loop: CATQLGANYGYTF. The CDR3 bases are TGTGCCACTCAACTCGGAGCTAACTATGGCTACACCTTC.

The chain has TRBV28 and TRBJ1-2; 7 nucleotides line up with TRBD1. The CDR3 loop spans 15 amino acids. The junction had 8 bases not matched to a gene; V was cut back by 6 bases and J by 1 base. Germline V gives CDR1 MDHEN, CDR2 SYDVKM. CDR3 sequence reads: CASSVRDRNNYGYTF. The CDR3, as DNA: TGTGCCAGCAGCGTCCGGGACAGAAATAACTATGGCTACACCTTC.

The chain carries TRBV5-6 and TRBJ1-4, with 8 bases fitting TRBD1. Germline CDR1 SGHDT, CDR2 YYEEEE. The length of the CDR3 is 15 residues. The trim removed 5 bases at V and 5 bases at J, leaving 8 bases unmatched. CDR3 sequence reads: CASSYGTGQNEKLFF. The CDR3 coding sequence is TGTGCCAGCAGTTACGGGACAGGCCAAAATGAAAAACTGTTTTTT. Full variable domain (outside the CDR3, taken from reference TRBV5-6 and TRBJ1-4): DAGVTQSPTHLIKTRGQQVTLRCSPKSGHDTVSWYQQALGQGPQFIFQYYEEEERQRGNFPDRFSGHQFPNYSSELNVNALLLGDSALYLCASSYGTGQNEKLFFGSGTQLSVL.

This clone was counted once. The CDR3: CASSQDVQELNSPLHF. The CDR3 nucleotides are TGTGCCAGCAGCCAAGATGTACAGGAACTTAATTCACCCCTCCACTTT. This chain links TRBV4-2 with TRBJ1-6, with a tentative D call TRBD1 (5 bases). The CDR3 runs 16 residues. Germline V CDR1 and CDR2: LGHNA, YNFKEQ. Trimming pared 0 bases from V and 6 bases from J, leaving 12 bases between.

The chain carries TRBV7-8 and TRBJ2-6, with 7 bases fitting TRBD1. From germline, CDR1 is SGHVS and CDR2 FQNEAQ. The CDR3 loop spans 15 amino acids. Trimming at V came to 4 bases and at J to 2 bases, leaving 2 bases not matched to a gene. CDR3 protein: CASSSDRAGANVLTF. Written as DNA, the CDR3 is TGTGCCAGCAGCTCCGACAGGGCTGGGGCCAACGTCCTGACTTTC. Based on the CDR3 plus reference TRBV7-8 and TRBJ2-6, the full variable domain is GAGVSQSPRYKVAKRGQDVALRCDPISGHVSLFWYQQALGQGPEFLTYFQNEAQLDKSGLPSDRFFAERPEGSVSTLKIQRTQQEDSAVYLCASSSDRAGANVLTFGAGSRLTVL.

The rearrangement uses TRBV5-1 and TRBJ2-3; 10 bases map to TRBD2. CDR1 and CDR2 (germline): SGHRS, YFSETQ. With V trimmed by 4 bases and J by 4 bases, 9 bases remained unmatched. The CDR3 has 16 residues. The CDR3 coding sequence is TGCGCCAGCAGCCCAGCGGGGGGGGCAGGCGCAGATACGCAGTATTTT. Translated, it gives CASSPAGGAGADTQYF.

Only one count was recorded for this clone. Distinct nucleotide sequences in the sample also encode this CDR3. The chain recombines TRBV5-4 with TRBJ1-2; TRBD1 matches 7 bases. This CDR3 contains 13 residues. V was clipped by 3 bases and J by 2 bases; unmatched bases: 1. Germline V gene data show CDR1 as SGHNT and CDR2 as YYREEE (reference sequence). CDR3 region: CASSSTGNYGYTF. CDR3 sequence (DNA): TGTGCCAGCAGCTCGACAGGGAACTATGGCTACACCTTC.

The chain couples TRBV7-6 to TRBJ1-2; D is uncertain. Per germline, CDR1 SGHVS and CDR2 FNYEAQ. The CDR3 consists of 14 residues. V was cut by 3 bases and J by 5 bases, with 13 bases left in between. CDR3 nucleotides: TGTGCCAGCAGCTTGAATATGGAGCCTTATGGCTACACCTTC. This gives the protein CASSLNMEPYGYTF.